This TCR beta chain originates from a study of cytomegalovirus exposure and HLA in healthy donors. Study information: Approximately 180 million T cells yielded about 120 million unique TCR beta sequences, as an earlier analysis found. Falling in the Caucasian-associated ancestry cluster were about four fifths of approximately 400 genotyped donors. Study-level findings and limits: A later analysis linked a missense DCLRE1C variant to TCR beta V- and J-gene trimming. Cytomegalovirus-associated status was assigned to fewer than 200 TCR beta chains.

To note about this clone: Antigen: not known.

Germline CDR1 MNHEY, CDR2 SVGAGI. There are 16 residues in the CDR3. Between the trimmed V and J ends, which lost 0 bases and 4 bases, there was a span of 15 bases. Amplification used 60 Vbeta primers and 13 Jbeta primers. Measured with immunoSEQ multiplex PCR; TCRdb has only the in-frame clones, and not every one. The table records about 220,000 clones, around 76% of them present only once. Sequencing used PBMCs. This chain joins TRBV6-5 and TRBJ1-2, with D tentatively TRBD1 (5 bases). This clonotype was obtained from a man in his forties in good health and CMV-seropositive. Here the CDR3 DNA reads TGTGCCAGCAGTTACTCGGGCAGGGCCCTAGGCTATGGCTACACCTTC. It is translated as CASSYSGRALGYGYTF.